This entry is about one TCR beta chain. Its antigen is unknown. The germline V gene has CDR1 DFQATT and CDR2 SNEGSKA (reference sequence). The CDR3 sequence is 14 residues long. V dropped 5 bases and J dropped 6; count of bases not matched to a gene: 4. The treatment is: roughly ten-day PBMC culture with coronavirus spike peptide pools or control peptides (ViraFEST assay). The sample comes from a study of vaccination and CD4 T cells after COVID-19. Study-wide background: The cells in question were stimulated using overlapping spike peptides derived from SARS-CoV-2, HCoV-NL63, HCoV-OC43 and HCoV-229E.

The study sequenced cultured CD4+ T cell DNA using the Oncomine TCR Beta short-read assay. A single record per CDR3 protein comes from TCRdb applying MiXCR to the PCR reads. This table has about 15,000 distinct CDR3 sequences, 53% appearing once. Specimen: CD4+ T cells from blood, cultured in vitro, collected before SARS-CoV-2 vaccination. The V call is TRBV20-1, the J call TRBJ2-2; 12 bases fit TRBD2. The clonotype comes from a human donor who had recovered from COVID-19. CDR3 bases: TGCAGTGCTGGAGGACTAGCGGGATCCGGGGAGCTGTTTTTT. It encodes CSAGGLAGSGELFF.